Listed below are T cell receptor beta chains from one sample, sequenced in a study of cytomegalovirus exposure and HLA in healthy donors. Using immunoSEQ multiplex PCR, the repertoire was profiled, and TCRdb retains in-frame clones only, with some absent. The table includes a few hundred thousand clones, over 75% detected once. The specimen was PBMCs. The receptor source for this set is a man younger than 40 in good health and CMV-seronegative. Each CDR3 is given with its conserved first and last residue. A D gene is named only where the DNA matches it firmly. Expanded clones get a size class; other rows say once, few or many, or leave the size out.

v_call: TRBV15
clone_size: NA
d_call: TRBD1
j_call: TRBJ2-7
cdr3_nt: TGTGCCACCAGCGAGAGCGGACAGGGATTCAACGAGCAGTACTTC
cdr3_aa: CATSESGQGFNEQYF

v_call: TRBV6-4
clone_size: few
d_call: NA
j_call: TRBJ1-1
cdr3_nt: TGTGCCAGCAGTGACTGGGAGGGCACTGAAGCTTTCTTT
cdr3_aa: CASSDWEGTEAFF

v_call: TRBV6-6
clone_size: NA
d_call: NA
j_call: TRBJ2-1
cdr3_nt: TGTGCCAGCAGTTACGGGGGGATACGGAGCAATGAGCAGTTCTTC
cdr3_aa: CASSYGGIRSNEQFF

v_call: TRBV5-4
clone_size: NA
d_call: TRBD1
j_call: TRBJ1-2
cdr3_nt: TGTGCCAGCAGTCAAAGACCGACAGGGTCCGTATATGGCTACACCTTC
cdr3_aa: CASSQRPTGSVYGYTF

v_call: TRBV19
clone_size: NA
d_call: TRBD1
j_call: TRBJ1-2
cdr3_nt: TGTGCCAGTAGTCCCACAGGGGGTAGAGGCTACACCTTC
cdr3_aa: CASSPTGGRGYTF

v_call: TRBV25-1
clone_size: few
d_call: TRBD1
j_call: TRBJ2-7
cdr3_nt: TGTGCCAGCAGCGAGAGACAGGGATCAGCCTACGAGCAGTACTTC
cdr3_aa: CASSERQGSAYEQYF

v_call: TRBV4-2
clone_size: NA
d_call: NA
j_call: TRBJ2-7
cdr3_nt: TGTGCCAGCAGCCAAGACGAGGCCGCTAGGAGGGAGCAGTACTTC
cdr3_aa: CASSQDEAARREQYF

v_call: TRBV6-6
clone_size: NA
d_call: TRBD1
j_call: TRBJ1-1
cdr3_nt: TGTGCCAGCAGAAACGGACAGGGGCACACTGAAGCTTTCTTT
cdr3_aa: CASRNGQGHTEAFF

v_call: TRBV5-4
clone_size: once
d_call: NA
j_call: TRBJ2-4
cdr3_nt: TGTGCCAGCAGCCTCTGGGGAGTTAGGGACATTCAGTACTTC
cdr3_aa: CASSLWGVRDIQYF

v_call: TRBV4-1
clone_size: NA
d_call: NA
j_call: TRBJ2-1
cdr3_nt: TGCGCCAGCAGCCAAGACTGGGTCCGGGGTGAGCAGTTCTTC
cdr3_aa: CASSQDWVRGEQFF

v_call: TRBV9
clone_size: NA
d_call: NA
j_call: TRBJ1-1
cdr3_nt: TGTGCCAGCAGCGTTGGCCCGAACACTGAAGCTTTCTTT
cdr3_aa: CASSVGPNTEAFF

v_call: TRBV5-6
clone_size: NA
d_call: TRBD1
j_call: TRBJ1-2
cdr3_nt: TGTGCCAGCAGCTCGGGGACAGGGGGGAACTATGGCTACACCTTC
cdr3_aa: CASSSGTGGNYGYTF

v_call: TRBV11-2
clone_size: NA
d_call: NA
j_call: TRBJ2-1
cdr3_nt: TGTGCCAGCAGCTTAGAGTGGCCGTACAATGAGCAGTTCTTC
cdr3_aa: CASSLEWPYNEQFF

v_call: TRBV2
clone_size: NA
d_call: NA
j_call: TRBJ2-5
cdr3_nt: TGTGCCAGCATCCCTGAGTTAGCGGAGACCCAGTACTTC
cdr3_aa: CASIPELAETQYF

v_call: TRBV18
clone_size: NA
d_call: TRBD1
j_call: TRBJ2-2
cdr3_nt: TGTGCCAGCTCACCAGGACAGGGGAACACCGGGGAGCTGTTTTTT
cdr3_aa: CASSPGQGNTGELFF

v_call: TRBV4-2
clone_size: NA
d_call: TRBD2
j_call: TRBJ2-7
cdr3_nt: TGTGCCAGCAGCCAAGGTACTAGCGGTGACTACGAGCAGTACTTC
cdr3_aa: CASSQGTSGDYEQYF

v_call: TRBV11-3
clone_size: NA
d_call: TRBD2
j_call: TRBJ2-1
cdr3_nt: TGTGCCAGCAGCTTAGCCAGCGGGGGAAACAATGAGCAGTTCTTC
cdr3_aa: CASSLASGGNNEQFF

v_call: TRBV9
clone_size: NA
d_call: NA
j_call: TRBJ1-2
cdr3_nt: TGTGCCAGCAGCGAGGGAGGTGGCTACACCTTC
cdr3_aa: CASSEGGGYTF

v_call: TRBV11-2
clone_size: NA
d_call: TRBD1
j_call: TRBJ1-2
cdr3_nt: TGTGCCAGCAGCTACGGACAGGGGGGAGACTATGGCTACACCTTC
cdr3_aa: CASSYGQGGDYGYTF

v_call: TRBV18
clone_size: NA
d_call: TRBD1
j_call: TRBJ2-6
cdr3_nt: TGTGCCAGCTCACCCCCAGGGGGTAGCTCTGGGGCCAACGTCCTGACTTTC
cdr3_aa: CASSPPGGSSGANVLTF

v_call: TRBV21-1
clone_size: NA
d_call: NA
j_call: TRBJ1-4
cdr3_nt: NA
cdr3_aa: CASSKVGEGSYEKLFF

v_call: TRBV5-6
clone_size: NA
d_call: TRBD1
j_call: TRBJ1-2
cdr3_nt: TGTGCCAGCAGCTCCTCCCTGACAGGGTTCACCTATGGCTACACCTTC
cdr3_aa: CASSSSLTGFTYGYTF

v_call: TRBV5-8
clone_size: NA
d_call: NA
j_call: TRBJ2-7
cdr3_nt: TGTGCCAGCAGTCACGGACTATCGGCCTCCTACGAGCAGTACTTC
cdr3_aa: CASSHGLSASYEQYF